This T cell receptor (beta chain) derives from a study of response to subunit inactivated influenza vaccine. Only a few counts were recorded for this clonotype. Using its own MiXCR run on the RT-PCR reads, TCRdb lists one record per CDR3 protein. There are roughly 500,000 distinct CDR3 sequences in the sample; 20% to 25% occur only once, and approximately 2.9% lies in the top ten. This CDR3 has 18 residues. V lost 5 bases to trimming and J lost 5 bases, with 24 bases between them. Germline CDR1 reads SGHAT; CDR2 reads FQDESV (reference sequence). This sample was shared with a second study, whose subject was T cells expressing NK-cell markers. That source notes: Generation of TCR beta cDNA was performed by 5'RACE template switching incorporating UMIs. Each TCR beta repertoire originated in sorted T cells that were CD3+CD56+NKG2C+, CD3+CD56+NKG2C- or CD3+CD56-NKG2C+. HCMV serostatus: seven of eight sequenced donors positive, one negative. A range of about 1.0-7.0% of CD8+ T cells consisted of dominant NKG2C+ clonotypes in roughly 6 donors. The HCMV specificity of the expanded NKG2C+ T cell clones stayed unresolved.

Material: CD4+ T cells sorted from PBMCs, obtained about 11 days after vaccination. The clonotype was recovered from a man in his fifties who received an inactivated influenza vaccine. The chain employs TRBV11-1 and TRBJ1-4; D unresolved. The CDR3 coding sequence is TGTGCCAGCAGCCCATACCGATCGAGAAGGCAGGAGAATGAAAAACTGTTTTTT. It translates to CASSPYRSRRQENEKLFF.